A single sample gave rise to the 11 T cell receptor beta chains below, sequenced in a study of T cells in localized non-small cell lung cancer. The data were produced by immunoSEQ multiplex PCR, yet TCRdb's version contains in-frame clones alone and is incomplete. The table lists a few thousand clones, approximately 24% of them singletons. Sample: normal lung tissue next to the tumor, taken before any cancer treatment. These receptors all come from a male donor older than 55 with stage I lung adenocarcinoma.

The chain links TRBV5-1 to TRBJ2-1, with a weak D call TRBD2 (5 bases). V lost 0 bases to trimming and J lost 1 base, with 8 bases between them. This CDR3 is 15 amino acids long. Germline lookup yields CDR1 SGHRS and CDR2 YFSETQ. In DNA, the CDR3 is TGCGCCAGCAGCTTGGCGGGGATGTCCTACAATGAGCAGTTCTTC. Amino acids: CASSLAGMSYNEQFF. Full variable domain (rest looked up from reference TRBV5-1 and TRBJ2-1): KAGVTQTPRYLIKTRGQQVTLSCSPISGHRSVSWYQQTPGQGLQFLFEYFSETQRNKGNFPGRFSGRQFSNSRSEMNVSTLELGDSALYLCASSLAGMSYNEQFFGPGTRLTVL.

The chain links TRBV30 to TRBJ1-5, with D perhaps matching TRBD1 (5 bases). The CDR3 is 14 amino acids. In germline, CDR1 is GTSNPN, CDR2 SVGIG (reference sequence). V was pared by 5 bases and J by 4 bases, with 15 bases between. The CDR3 is CAWARDVVNQPQHF. In nucleotides, the CDR3 is TGTGCCTGGGCCCGGGACGTAGTTAATCAGCCCCAGCATTTT.

By its share, this clone is medium-sized. The chain employs TRBV11-3 and TRBJ2-1; D tentatively fits TRBD1 or TRBD2 (6 bases each). V gave up 5 bases and J gave up 10 bases, with 18 bases separating them. The germline gives CDR1 SGHNT, CDR2 YENEEA. This CDR3 is built from 14 residues. The CDR3: CASSRGGPLREQFF. CDR3 sequence (DNA): TGTGCCAGCAGCCGTGGGGGGCCCTTAAGAGAGCAGTTCTTC.

The chain employs TRBV6-8 and TRBJ2-1; D is unclear. The CDR3 length is 16 residues. Trimming stripped 5 bases from V and 0 bases from J, with 14 bases between. Germline V gene lookup returns CDR1 MNHGY and CDR2 SAAAGT. CDR3 DNA: TGTGCCAGCAGTACAAATAACTTTAGCTCCTACAATGAGCAGTTCTTC. Its translation is CASSTNNFSSYNEQFF.

The chain carries TRBV29-1 and TRBJ1-3, with 9 bases lining up with TRBD1. This CDR3 comprises 14 residues. From germline, CDR1 is SQVTM and CDR2 ANQGSEA. V shed 6 bases, J shed 3 bases, and the junction held 6 bases outside the gene matches. The CDR3 is CSVAGTGSGNTIYF. CDR3 coding DNA: TGCAGCGTGGCCGGGACAGGGAGTGGAAACACCATATATTTT.

V usage is TRBV19 and J usage is TRBJ2-2; possibly TRBD2 for D (5 bases). The CDR3 extends over 14 amino acids. Trimming cost V 8 bases and J 8 bases, with 18 bases left between them. The germline V gene has CDR1 LNHDA and CDR2 SQIVND (reference sequence). The CDR3: CASRTPPEGGELFF. The CDR3 nucleotides read TGTGCCAGTCGGACCCCTCCCGAGGGAGGGGAGCTGTTTTTT.

V usage is TRBV19 and J usage is TRBJ2-7; D perhaps matches TRBD2 (6 bases). The CDR3 extends over 13 amino acids. Looked up from germline, CDR1 is LNHDA and CDR2 is SQIVND (reference sequence). Trimming took off 3 bases at V and 5 bases at J, with 11 bases between the two ends. The CDR3, as DNA: TGTGCCAGTAGTATGGGTCGGGGGAACGAGCAGTACTTC. As protein: CASSMGRGNEQYF.

The table lists this clone with a few counts. The chain couples TRBV9 to TRBJ1-1, with 7 bases fitting TRBD1. The germline CDR1 and CDR2 sequences are SGDLS and YYNGEE. With V trimmed by 3 bases and J by 0 bases, 2 bases remained unmatched. CDR3 length: 14 amino acids. In DNA, the CDR3 is TGTGCCAGCAGCGCGACAGGGATGAACACTGAAGCTTTCTTT. Protein product: CASSATGMNTEAFF.

This clone is large. The chain recombines TRBV11-3 with TRBJ2-2; D is possibly TRBD1 or TRBD2 (5 bases each). Per germline, CDR1 SGHNT and CDR2 YENEEA. V lost 6 bases to trimming and J lost 1 base, with 12 bases between them. This CDR3 region has 15 residues. The CDR3 DNA reads TGTGCCAGCAGGTTCGGGGACCTGAACACCGGGGAGCTGTTTTTT. Translated, it gives CASRFGDLNTGELFF.

The chain is built from TRBV11-1 and TRBJ1-1; a possible D gene is TRBD1 (6 bases). Germline loops: CDR1 SGHAT, CDR2 FQDESV (reference sequence). The CDR3 runs 14 residues. The V end lost 1 base, the J end lost 5 bases, and 11 bases lay between the germline ends. CDR3 sequence reads: CASSLVAGTTEAFF. CDR3 bases: TGTGCCAGCAGCTTAGTGGCAGGGACAACTGAAGCTTTCTTT.

A word on this clone: Additional DNA sequences in this sample encode the identical CDR3. This chain joins TRBV28 and TRBJ2-3; 9 bases are shared with TRBD2. Germline loops: CDR1 MDHEN, CDR2 SYDVKM. J lost 3 bases, V lost 3 bases, and 1 base had no gene match. This CDR3 contains 14 residues. The CDR3 region is CASSFLAGTDTQYF. The CDR3 DNA follows: TGTGCCAGCAGTTTCCTAGCGGGGACAGATACGCAGTATTTT.